This entry describes one T cell receptor (beta chain). The sample comes from a study of blood T cell repertoires in COVID-19. In the study overall: Sites across the United States, Italy and Spain contributed samples from acute and convalescent COVID-19. T cells, B-cell-depleted T cells, or PBMCs supplied cDNA or gDNA.

Original data processing: Amplification with reference gene primers provided the estimates of nucleated cell counts. Libraries were prepared by immunoSEQ multiplex PCR; TCRdb keeps only in-frame clonotypes and omits some of them. The V and J calls and clone size come from that table; D and trimming were worked out from the DNA. The sample includes 20,000 to 25,000 clones, 90% of them seen just once. V lost 3 bases and J lost 3, with 10 bases in between. CDR3 size: 14 residues. Looked up from germline, CDR1 is LNHDA and CDR2 is SQIVND (reference sequence). This receptor was obtained from a man in his 70s with acute or convalescent COVID-19. The chain employs TRBV19 and TRBJ2-3; maybe TRBD2 (5 bases). Sequencing input: peripheral blood. CDR3 coding DNA: TGTGCCAGTAGTATCGGACTCTTGACAGATACGCAGTATTTT. Translation: CASSIGLLTDTQYF.